This TCR beta chain was profiled in a study of identical twins. CDR3 length: 13 amino acids. V gave up 3 bases and J gave up 1 base, with 7 bases separating them. MiXCR, run by TCRdb on the 5' RACE reads, gives a single entry per CDR3 protein. This repertoire shows 270,000 or so distinct CDR3 sequences, roughly 8% found once; its top ten account for 2.5% to 3.5%. Only healthy Caucasians were included as donors. Broader study findings: The study found excess low generation probability among twin-shared out-of-frame alpha sequences. With beta out-of-frame sequences, excess sharing by twins was weaker.

This clonotype has only a few counts. The target antigen is unknown. The same data also went into a second study, on yellow fever vaccine responses in identical twins. This second study notes: Twins reportedly had a vaccine T cell response that seemed partly convergent, partly personalized.

The sequence was obtained from a woman in her late teens or twenties in good health. Sequenced: CD8+ T cells sorted from blood. The chain links TRBV12-3 or TRBV12-4 to TRBJ2-7, with D unresolved. The DNA for the CDR3 is TGTGCCAGCAGTTTCCGGCAATCCTACGAGCAGTACTTC. It codes for CASSFRQSYEQYF.